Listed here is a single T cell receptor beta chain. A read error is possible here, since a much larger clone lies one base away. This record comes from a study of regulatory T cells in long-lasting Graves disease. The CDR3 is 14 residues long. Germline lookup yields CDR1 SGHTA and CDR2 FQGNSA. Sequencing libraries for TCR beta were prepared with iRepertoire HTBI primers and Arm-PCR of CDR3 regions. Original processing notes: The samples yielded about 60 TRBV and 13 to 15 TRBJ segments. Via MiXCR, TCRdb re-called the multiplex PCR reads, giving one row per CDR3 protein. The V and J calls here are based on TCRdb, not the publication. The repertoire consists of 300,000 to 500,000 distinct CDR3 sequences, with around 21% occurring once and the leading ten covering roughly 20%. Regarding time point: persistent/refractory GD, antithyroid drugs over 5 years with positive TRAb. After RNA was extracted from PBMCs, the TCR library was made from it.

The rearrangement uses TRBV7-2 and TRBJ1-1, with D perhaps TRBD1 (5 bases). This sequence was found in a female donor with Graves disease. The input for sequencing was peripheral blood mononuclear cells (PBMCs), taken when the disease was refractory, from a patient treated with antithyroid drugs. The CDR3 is CASSLGPGNTEASF. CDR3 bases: TGTGCCAGCAGCTTAGGCCCAGGGAACACTGAAGCTTCCTTT.